Below, one T cell receptor (beta chain) is given with its context. Its cognate antigen is unknown. In germline, CDR1 is SGHTA, CDR2 FQGNSA. The CDR3 length is 15 residues. J gave up 1 base and V 5 bases, and 6 bases lay outside the gene matches. The data derive from a study of PD-1 blockade in classical Hodgkin lymphoma. Overall study findings and caveats: A significant rise in TCR diversity by C4D1 was seen for CD4+ but not CD8+ cells.

Some clones are missing from TCRdb's copy, which holds only in-frame ones; the method was immunoSEQ multiplex PCR. The sample records 20,000 or so clones, around 84% being singletons. Time point specified: cycle 4 day 1 (C4D1), after six to seven weeks of nivolumab. After autologous stem cell transplantation all patients relapsed, and prior brentuximab vedotin exposure differed between cohorts. This clonotype originated in a human donor with classical Hodgkin lymphoma. The chain carries TRBV7-2 and TRBJ2-3; 7 bases line up with TRBD2. Sequenced material: peripheral blood mononuclear cells (PBMCs), taken before the fourth cycle of nivolumab. The CDR3 nucleotides are TGTGCCAGCAGCCTCATGGGGGGGGGCACAGATACGCAGTATTTT. Translated: CASSLMGGGTDTQYF.